This T cell receptor (beta chain) derives from a study of cytomegalovirus exposure and HLA in healthy donors. Notes on the study in general: Several V segments, TRBV6-2 and TRBV6-3 among them, could not be told apart and were dropped. About 90% or about 30% of the time was how often most TCR beta V segments were productive, according to an earlier analysis. Donors belonging to an Asian-associated ancestry cluster reportedly showed fewer N-insertions in productive TCRs than the roughly 670-donor mean, according to what a later analysis found.

In the case of this clone: Its antigen is currently unknown.

Researchers ran the PCR with 60 Vbeta and 13 Jbeta primers. Only in-frame clones appear in the TCRdb table, and some are missing; sequencing was by immunoSEQ multiplex PCR. The sample holds about 270,000 clones, under 80% seen once. Germline V CDR1 and CDR2: SGHNT, YYREEE (reference sequence). V was clipped by 3 bases and J by 0 bases; unmatched bases: 8. CDR3 length: 16 residues. The chain joins TRBV5-4 to TRBJ1-2, with 7 bases identical to TRBD1. The material sequenced was PBMCs. The sequence was collected from a female donor in good health and CMV-seronegative. CDR3 coding DNA: TGTGCCAGCAGCTACCGGACAGGCACAACTAACTATGGCTACACCTTC. Translated: CASSYRTGTTNYGYTF.